The source of this T cell receptor beta chain is a study of blood T cell repertoires in COVID-19 (TCRdb year 2020). As for the study more broadly: The collaborator samples originated in the United States, Italy and Spain and spanned the acute and convalescent phases of COVID-19. The prospective study material was composed of cDNA or gDNA derived from T cells, B-cell-depleted T cells, or PBMCs. Deeply sampled blood TCRbeta repertoires from subjects exposed to, actively infected with, or recovered from COVID-19 were included in the dataset. The repertoires were released in a freely available public database intended as a resource for research on the immune response to SARS-CoV-2. The samples were drawn from the first 160 participants of the ongoing ImmuneRACE study and from more than 1,000 subjects provided by 6 global collaborators. The sample metadata nearly always contained a de-identified subject ID, COVID-19 status, age in years and sex. Where available, HLA class I and class II types were obtained from metadata supplied by the sample provider rather than from assay-based typing.

TCRbeta CDR3 regions were amplified from genomic DNA using the immunoSEQ Assay, a bias-controlled multiplex PCR. The authors processed their data as follows. The number of nucleated cells in each sample was estimated from the amplification of reference gene primers within the assay. Sequence reads were collapsed and filtered to measure the absolute abundance of every unique TCRbeta CDR3 rearrangement. For each sample, productive Simpson clonality was calculated by taking the square root of Simpson's diversity index across productive rearrangements. TCRdb took this table from immuneACCESS and kept in-frame rearrangements with V and J called. Such tables lack part of the clones; where checked against another copy, unresolved V genes explain under half of the gap, and the rest is unexplained. The V and J calls and clone size come from that table; D and trimming were worked out from the DNA. The sample data list fewer than 350,000 clones, and about 86% of these were observed just once. Jointly, the top ten make up 10% to 15% of the sample.

One collaborating source in Seattle enrolled patients during active infection and followed them longitudinally through the course of disease. Collaborating institutions collected whole blood in K2EDTA tubes following their own protocols. For TCRbeta analysis, collaborators shipped samples as frozen whole blood, isolated PBMCs, or DNA extracted from either of those sample types. In regard to this clone: Its antigen specificity is not known. The sample holds no much larger clone one base away, and base qualities are not on file.

A distance of 18 bases separates the germline ends of V and J, which lose 0 bases and 3 bases respectively. CDR1 is given as SGHNT and CDR2 as YYREEE, both from the germline V gene (reference sequence). Counted from cysteine to phenylalanine, this CDR3 has 18 amino acids. The retained sequence is limited to the CDR3, 54 bases, with the frame set at the first base. The paper's findings and limits, for the study overall: The amount of clinical and demographic metadata varied by source and participant and was provided uncurated.

The source is a young woman with COVID-19, enrolled during active disease. The rearrangement joined TRBV5-4 to TRBJ2-2; TRBD2 is a possible D gene, resting on 6 matching bases. The specimen sequenced was peripheral blood. The CDR3 corresponds to CASSLGVPRGPYTGELFF. Read as DNA, the sequence is TGTGCCAGCAGCTTGGGGGTTCCGCGGGGCCCTTACACCGGGGAGCTGTTTTTT. This CDR3, with the reference TRBV5-4 and TRBJ2-2 proteins standing in past its ends, gives the full variable domain ETGVTQSPTHLIKTRGQQVTLRCSSQSGHNTVSWYQQALGQGPQFIFQYYREEENGRGNFPPRFSGLQFPNYSSELNVNALELDDSALYLCASSLGVPRGPYTGELFFGEGSRLTVL.